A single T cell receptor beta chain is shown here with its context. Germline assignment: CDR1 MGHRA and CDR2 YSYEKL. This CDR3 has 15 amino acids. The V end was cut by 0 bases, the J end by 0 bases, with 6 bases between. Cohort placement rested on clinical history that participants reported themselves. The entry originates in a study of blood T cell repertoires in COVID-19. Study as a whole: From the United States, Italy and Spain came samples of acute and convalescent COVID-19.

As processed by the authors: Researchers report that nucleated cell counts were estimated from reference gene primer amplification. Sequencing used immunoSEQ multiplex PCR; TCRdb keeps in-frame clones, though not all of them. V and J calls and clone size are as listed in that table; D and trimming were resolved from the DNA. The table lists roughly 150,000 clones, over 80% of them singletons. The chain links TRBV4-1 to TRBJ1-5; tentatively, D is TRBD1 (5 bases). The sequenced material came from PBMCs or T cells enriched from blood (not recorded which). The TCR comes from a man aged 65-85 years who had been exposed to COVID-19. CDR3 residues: CASSQEGGSNQPQHF. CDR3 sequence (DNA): TGCGCCAGCAGCCAAGAGGGGGGTAGCAATCAGCCCCAGCATTTT.